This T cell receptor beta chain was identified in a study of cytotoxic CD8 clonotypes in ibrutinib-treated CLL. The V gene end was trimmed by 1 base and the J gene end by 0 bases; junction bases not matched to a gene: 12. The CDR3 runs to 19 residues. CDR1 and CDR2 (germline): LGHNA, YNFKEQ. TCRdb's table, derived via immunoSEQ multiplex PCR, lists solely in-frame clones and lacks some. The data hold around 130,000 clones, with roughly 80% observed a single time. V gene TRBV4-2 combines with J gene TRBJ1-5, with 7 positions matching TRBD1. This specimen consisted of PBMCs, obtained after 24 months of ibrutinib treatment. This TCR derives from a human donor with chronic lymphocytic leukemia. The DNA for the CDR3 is TGTGCCAGCAGCCAAGTATCGTGGACAGGACTCTATAGCAATCAGCCCCAGCATTTT. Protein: CASSQVSWTGLYSNQPQHF.